Presented here are 9 T cell receptor beta chains from one specimen sequenced in a study of regulatory T cells in long-lasting Graves disease. Arm-PCR of CDR3 regions with iRepertoire HTBI primers generated TCR beta libraries. Using its own MiXCR run on the multiplex PCR reads, TCRdb lists one record per CDR3 protein. The sample includes about 470,000 distinct CDR3 sequences, less than 25% of them seen just once. Time point: persistent/refractory GD, antithyroid drugs over 5 years with positive TRAb. PBMCs provided the RNA from which the TCR library was made. The starting material was peripheral blood mononuclear cells (PBMCs), obtained when the disease was refractory, from a patient treated with antithyroid drugs. All receptors come from a female donor with Graves disease.

The chain recombines TRBV6-1 with TRBJ2-3; unclear D gene. Germline CDR1 reads MNHNS; CDR2 reads SASEGT. V lost 5 bases to trimming and J lost 3 bases, with 9 bases between them. The CDR3 spans 13 residues. The chain's CDR3 is CASSRHVTDTQYF. The CDR3 nucleotides are TGTGCCAGCAGTCGACATGTGACAGATACGCAGTATTTT.

This clonotype was seen many times. The chain recombines TRBV6-1 with TRBJ2-7, with D perhaps TRBD1 (6 bases). The germline V gene encodes CDR1 MNHNS and CDR2 SASEGT. This CDR3 comprises 13 residues. V lost 6 bases to trimming and J lost 5 bases, with 14 bases between them. CDR3 sequence (DNA): TGTGCCAGCAGAACTCAGGGGAACGACGAGCAGTACTTC. This sequence encodes CASRTQGNDEQYF.

This sequence joins TRBV7-2 and TRBJ1-5, with 7 nucleotides matching TRBD1. Germline CDR1 reads SGHTA; CDR2 reads FQGNSA. The V segment lost 4 bases and the J segment 2 bases; nucleotides outside the gene matches: 8. The CDR3 covers 16 residues. CDR3 sequence reads: CASSSYRTGGNQPQHF. The CDR3 DNA reads TGTGCCAGCAGCTCGTACCGGACAGGAGGCAATCAGCCCCAGCATTTT. The whole variable domain, filled in from reference TRBV7-2 and TRBJ1-5, reads GAGVSQSPSNKVTEKGKDVELRCDPISGHTALYWYRQSLGQGLEFLIYFQGNSAPDKSGLPSDRFSAERTGGSVSTLTIQRTQQEDSAVYLCASSSYRTGGNQPQHFGDGTRLSIL.

The chain couples TRBV5-1 to TRBJ1-2; TRBD1 matches at 9 bases. CDR3 length: 17 amino acids. Germline CDR1 and CDR2: SGHRS and YFSETQ. The V gene end was trimmed by 2 bases and the J gene end by 1 base; junction bases not matched to a gene: 9. CDR3 DNA sequence: TGCGCCAGCAGCTTATCTCCGGGACAGGGATTTAACTATGGCTACACCTTC. Its translation is CASSLSPGQGFNYGYTF.

This clonotype came up a few times. The chain has TRBV7-9 and TRBJ1-1; D remains unclear. Germline CDR1 is SEHNR and CDR2 is FQNEAQ (reference sequence). V was clipped by 1 base and J by 8 bases, with 5 bases between them. CDR3 length: 11 amino acids. This CDR3 is CASSLDMEAFF. The CDR3 coding sequence is TGTGCCAGCAGCTTAGATATGGAAGCTTTCTTT.

This clonotype has at least ten counts. The chain combines TRBV7-2 with TRBJ2-7; the D is unclear. The V end was cut by 8 bases, the J end by 6 bases, with 20 bases between. CDR1 SGHTA and CDR2 FQGNSA come from the germline V gene. CDR3 length: 14 residues. The CDR3 coding sequence is TGTGCCAGCGGCCGAGAGTCTACGTGGAGCGAGCAGTACTTC. This codes for CASGRESTWSEQYF.

This clonotype has a count of ten or more. The chain carries TRBV12-3 or TRBV12-4 and TRBJ2-5; 8 nucleotides match TRBD2. With 4 bases clipped from V and 5 bases from J, the junction kept 6 bases outside the gene matches. The CDR3 is 14 residues long. The CDR3 here is CASSSRAGEETQYF. The CDR3 DNA reads TGTGCCAGCAGTTCCCGAGCGGGAGAGGAGACCCAGTACTTC.

Comments on this clonotype: A read error likely explains this, since a far larger clone differs by one base. V and J are TRBV7-9 and TRBJ2-5, with D uncertain. The CDR3 consists of 13 residues. Per germline, CDR1 SEHNR and CDR2 FQNEAQ (reference sequence). The CDR3, as DNA: TGTGCCAGCAGCTCCTCCGCTCGAGAGGCCCAGTACTTC. The encoded protein is CASSSSAREAQYF.

The chain carries TRBV4-1 and TRBJ1-1, with 9 nucleotides matching TRBD1. After removal of 1 base from V and 6 bases from J, the junction contained 12 bases not matched to a gene. This CDR3 has 17 residues. Germline assignment: CDR1 MGHRA and CDR2 YSYEKL. The chain's CDR3 is CASSQARRTGGYSEAFF. CDR3 DNA sequence: TGCGCCAGCAGCCAAGCCCGTCGTACAGGGGGCTACTCTGAAGCTTTCTTT.